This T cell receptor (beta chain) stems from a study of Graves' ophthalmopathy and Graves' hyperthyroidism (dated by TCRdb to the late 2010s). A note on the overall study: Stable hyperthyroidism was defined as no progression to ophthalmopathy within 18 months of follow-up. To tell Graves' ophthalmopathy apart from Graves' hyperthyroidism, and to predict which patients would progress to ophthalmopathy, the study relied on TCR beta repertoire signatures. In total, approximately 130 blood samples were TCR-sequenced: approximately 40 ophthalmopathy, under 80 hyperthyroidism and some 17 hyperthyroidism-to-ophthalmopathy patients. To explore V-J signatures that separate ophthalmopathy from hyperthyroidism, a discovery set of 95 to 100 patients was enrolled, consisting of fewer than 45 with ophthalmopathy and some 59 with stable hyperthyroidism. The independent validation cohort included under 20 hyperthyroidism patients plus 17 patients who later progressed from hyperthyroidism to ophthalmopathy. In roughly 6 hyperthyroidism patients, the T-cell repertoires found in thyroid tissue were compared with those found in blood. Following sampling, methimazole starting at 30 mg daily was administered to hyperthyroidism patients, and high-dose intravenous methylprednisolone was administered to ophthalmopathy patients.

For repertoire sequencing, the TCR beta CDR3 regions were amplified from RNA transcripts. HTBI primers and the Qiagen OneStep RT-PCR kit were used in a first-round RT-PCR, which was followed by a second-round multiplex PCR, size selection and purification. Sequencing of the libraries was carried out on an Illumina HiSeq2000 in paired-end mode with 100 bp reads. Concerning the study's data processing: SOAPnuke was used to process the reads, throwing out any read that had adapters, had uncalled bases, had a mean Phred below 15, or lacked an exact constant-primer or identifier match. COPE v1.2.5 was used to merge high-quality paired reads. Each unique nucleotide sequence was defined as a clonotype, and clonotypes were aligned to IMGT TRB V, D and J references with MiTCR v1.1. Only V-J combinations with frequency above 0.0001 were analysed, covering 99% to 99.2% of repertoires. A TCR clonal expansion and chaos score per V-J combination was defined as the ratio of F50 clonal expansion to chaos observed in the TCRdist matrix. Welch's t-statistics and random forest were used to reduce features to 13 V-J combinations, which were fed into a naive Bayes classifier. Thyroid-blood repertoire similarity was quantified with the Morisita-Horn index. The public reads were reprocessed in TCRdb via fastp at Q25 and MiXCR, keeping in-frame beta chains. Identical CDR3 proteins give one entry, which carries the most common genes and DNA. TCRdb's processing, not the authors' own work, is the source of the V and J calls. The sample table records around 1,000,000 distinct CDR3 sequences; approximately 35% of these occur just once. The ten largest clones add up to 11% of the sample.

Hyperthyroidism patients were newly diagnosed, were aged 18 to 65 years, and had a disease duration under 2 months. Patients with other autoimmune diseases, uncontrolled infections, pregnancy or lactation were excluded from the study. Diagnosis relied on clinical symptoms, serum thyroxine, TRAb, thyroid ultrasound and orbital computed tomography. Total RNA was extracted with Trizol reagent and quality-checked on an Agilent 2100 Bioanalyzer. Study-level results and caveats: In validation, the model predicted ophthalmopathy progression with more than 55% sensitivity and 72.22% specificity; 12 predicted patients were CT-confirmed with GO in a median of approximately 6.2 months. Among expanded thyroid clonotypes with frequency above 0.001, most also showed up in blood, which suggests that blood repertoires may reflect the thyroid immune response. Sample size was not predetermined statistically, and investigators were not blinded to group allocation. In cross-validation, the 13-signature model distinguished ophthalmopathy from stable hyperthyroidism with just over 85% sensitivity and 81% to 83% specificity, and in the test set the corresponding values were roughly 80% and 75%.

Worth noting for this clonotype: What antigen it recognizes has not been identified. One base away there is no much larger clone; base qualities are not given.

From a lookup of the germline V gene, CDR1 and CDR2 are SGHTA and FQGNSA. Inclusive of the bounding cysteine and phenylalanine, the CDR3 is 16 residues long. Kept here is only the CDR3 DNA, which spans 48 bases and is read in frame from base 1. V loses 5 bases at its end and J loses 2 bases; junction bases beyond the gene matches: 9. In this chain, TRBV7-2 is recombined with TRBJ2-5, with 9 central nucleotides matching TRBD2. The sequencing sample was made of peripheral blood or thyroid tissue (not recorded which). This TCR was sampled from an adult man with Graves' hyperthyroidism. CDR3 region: CASSPTEAGGQETQYF. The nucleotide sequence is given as TGTGCCAGCAGCCCGACAGAGGCGGGGGGGCAAGAGACCCAGTACTTC.